The 29 T cell receptor beta chains in this list originate from one sample, sequenced in a study of cytomegalovirus exposure and HLA in healthy donors. Primers for the PCR totalled 60 Vbeta and 13 Jbeta. Method: immunoSEQ multiplex PCR; TCRdb's copy keeps in-frame clones and lacks some. The data hold 55,000 to 70,000 clones, with about four fifths observed a single time. Specimen: PBMCs. The receptors derive from a middle-aged woman in good health and CMV-seronegative.

The chain recombines TRBV15 with TRBJ2-7; D is undetermined. V shed 3 bases and J shed 2 bases, with 11 bases lying between them. Germline V gene data show CDR1 as LNHNV and CDR2 as YYDKDF (reference sequence). The CDR3 extends over 14 amino acids. CDR3 residues: CATSRGLPAYEQYF. The DNA for the CDR3 is TGTGCCACCAGCAGGGGCCTACCTGCCTACGAGCAGTACTTC.

The gene calls are TRBV28 and TRBJ2-7; 13 bases are a match to TRBD2. The J segment lost 7 bases and the V segment lost 6 bases, leaving 9 bases of the junction unmatched. CDR1 MDHEN and CDR2 SYDVKM come from the germline V gene. CDR3 length equals 15 residues. CDR3 in amino acids: CASRLAGGRLREQYF. The CDR3 coding sequence is TGTGCCAGCAGACTAGCGGGAGGGCGCCTTAGGGAGCAGTACTTC.

The chain uses TRBV7-9 and TRBJ2-1, with TRBD1 as a possible D gene (5 bases). CDR3 length: 18 residues. Germline V CDR1 and CDR2: SEHNR, FQNEAQ (reference sequence). V dropped 1 base and J dropped 0 bases, with 16 bases sitting between them. CDR3 sequence: CASSLGRQGRNSYNEQFF. For the CDR3, the DNA is TGTGCCAGCAGCTTAGGGCGGCAGGGCCGAAACTCCTACAATGAGCAGTTCTTC.

Worth noting for this clone: Other DNA sequences in this sample translate to the same CDR3. The chain has TRBV28 and TRBJ1-1; D remains ambiguous. V was shortened by 5 bases and J by 4 bases, with 5 bases between the two germline ends. This CDR3 has 11 residues. CDR1 is MDHEN, CDR2 SYDVKM, per germline. The CDR3 region has the DNA TGTGCCAGCAGTCGGGGCACTGAAGCTTTCTTT. Protein sequence: CASSRGTEAFF.

The J gene is TRBJ2-5, the V gene TRBV4-3; no firm D call. The CDR3 contains 15 residues. The germline gives CDR1 LGHNA, CDR2 YSLEER. V gave up 1 base and J gave up 1 base, with 10 bases separating them. This CDR3 is CASSQGWRGQETQYF. The CDR3 coding sequence is TGCGCCAGCAGCCAAGGTTGGCGAGGCCAAGAGACCCAGTACTTC.

This sequence joins TRBV27 and TRBJ2-3; no definite D call. The V gene lost 3 bases and the J gene lost 4 bases, with 11 bases spanning the gap. This CDR3 comprises 14 residues. Germline V gene lookup returns CDR1 MNHEY and CDR2 SMNVEV (reference sequence). The CDR3 DNA is TGTGCCAGCAGTTTCTTCCAGGCAGCAGATACGCAGTATTTT. This sequence encodes CASSFFQAADTQYF.

This rearrangement joins TRBV27 to TRBJ2-7; 7 bases are a match to TRBD1. Germline V lookup: CDR1 MNHEY, CDR2 SMNVEV (reference sequence). The J segment lost 0 bases and the V segment lost 4 bases, leaving 6 bases of the junction unmatched. The CDR3 loop spans 15 amino acids. CDR3 coding DNA: TGTGCCAGCAGTTCTTACAGGGGCCGCTCCTACGAGCAGTACTTC. It yields the protein CASSSYRGRSYEQYF.

The rearrangement joins TRBV6-5 to TRBJ1-5; 7 nucleotides line up with TRBD1. The germline gives CDR1 MNHEY, CDR2 SVGAGI. V was clipped by 5 bases and J by 3 bases; unmatched bases: 4. The CDR3 has 14 amino acids. The DNA of the CDR3 is TGTGCCAGCAGTGCCGGGACAGACAATCAGCCCCAGCATTTT. It is translated as CASSAGTDNQPQHF.

The V and J genes are TRBV18 and TRBJ2-3; D may be TRBD1 (7 bases). CDR1 is KGHSH, CDR2 LQKENI, per germline. V was trimmed by 4 bases and J by 5 bases, leaving 13 bases between them. This CDR3 region has 14 residues. The CDR3: CASSQQGRGDTQYF. The CDR3 DNA follows: TGTGCCAGCTCACAACAGGGGCGGGGAGATACGCAGTATTTT.

The chain uses TRBV5-1 and TRBJ2-6; perhaps TRBD2 as D (6 bases). CDR3 length equals 17 residues. The V end lost 4 bases, the J end lost 0 bases, and 14 bases lay between the germline ends. Germline lookup yields CDR1 SGHRS and CDR2 YFSETQ. The CDR3 sequence is CASSPAGGSSGANVLTF. CDR3 nucleotide sequence: TGCGCCAGCAGCCCCGCCGGGGGAAGCTCTGGGGCCAACGTCCTGACTTTC.

The chain recombines TRBV27 with TRBJ1-1; D remains unclear. Trimming removed 6 bases at V and 1 base at J, with 12 bases between. CDR3 length equals 14 residues. Germline-derived CDR1 and CDR2 are MNHEY and SMNVEV (reference sequence). CDR3 nucleotide sequence: TGTGCCAGCAGGCGGGAGGGTAGGAACACTGAAGCTTTCTTT. This sequence encodes CASRREGRNTEAFF.

The V gene is TRBV27, the J gene TRBJ1-3; tentative D call: TRBD1 (6 bases). V was trimmed by 6 bases and J by 4 bases, leaving 16 bases between them. The CDR3 is 15 residues long. Germline CDR1 and CDR2: MNHEY and SMNVEV (reference sequence). CDR3 region: CASSSQGLAGNTIYF. CDR3 coding DNA: TGTGCCAGCAGCTCACAGGGTTTGGCAGGAAACACCATATATTTT.

J is TRBJ2-7 and V is TRBV18, with no clear D. The CDR3 is made up of 14 amino acids. The V gene's germline CDR1 is KGHSH and CDR2 LQKENI. Trimming took 6 bases from V and 0 from J, leaving 12 bases between them. The CDR3, as DNA: TGTGCCAGCTCCCCAGCCCCCAGCTCCTACGAGCAGTACTTC. This translates into CASSPAPSSYEQYF.

This chain connects TRBV2 to TRBJ1-1; TRBD1 matches 9 bases. V lost 9 bases and J lost 1; bases outside the gene matches: 3. The CDR3 runs 13 residues. The V gene's germline CDR1 is SNHLY and CDR2 FYNNEI. The CDR3 sequence is CARQTGGNTEAFF. Here the CDR3 DNA reads TGTGCCAGACAGACAGGGGGGAACACTGAAGCTTTCTTT.

The chain recombines TRBV28 with TRBJ1-1; D gene unclear. The CDR3 runs 13 residues. V was shortened by 7 bases and J by 0 bases, with 9 bases between the two germline ends. Germline values: CDR1 MDHEN, CDR2 SYDVKM. The CDR3 region has the DNA TGTGCCAGCATCCCCCGCGTGAACACTGAAGCTTTCTTT. Translation: CASIPRVNTEAFF.

The V and J genes are TRBV19 and TRBJ2-1; 13 bases match TRBD2. Looked up from germline, CDR1 is LNHDA and CDR2 is SQIVND (reference sequence). This CDR3 contains 19 residues. V gave up 1 base and J gave up 0 bases; unmatched junction bases: 6. The CDR3 loop is CASSIALGLAGSSYNEQFF. The CDR3 DNA sequence: TGTGCCAGTAGTATAGCCCTGGGACTAGCGGGAAGCTCCTACAATGAGCAGTTCTTC.

The V and J genes are TRBV27 and TRBJ2-6; D ambiguous. Between the trimmed V and J ends, which lost 5 bases and 4 bases, there was a span of 12 bases. There are 15 residues in the CDR3. Germline CDR1 MNHEY, CDR2 SMNVEV (reference sequence). In DNA, the CDR3 is TGTGCCAGCAGTCCCGGAAGGAGAGGGGCCAACGTCCTGACTTTC. Its translation: CASSPGRRGANVLTF. The variable domain in full, with the rest retrieved from reference TRBV27 and TRBJ2-6, is EAQVTQNPRYLITVTGKKLTVTCSQNMNHEYMSWYRQDPGLGLRQIYYSMNVEVTDKGDVPEGYKVSRKEKRNFPLILESPSPNQTSLYFCASSPGRRGANVLTFGAGSRLTVL.

V usage is TRBV29-1 and J usage is TRBJ2-3, with D perhaps matching TRBD1 (7 bases). With 2 bases removed from V and 0 bases from J, the gap between germline ends came to 12 bases. This CDR3 comprises 15 residues. The germline gives CDR1 SQVTM, CDR2 ANQGSEA. This CDR3 is CSVEMTGTSTDTQYF. The CDR3 DNA sequence: TGCAGCGTTGAAATGACAGGGACTAGCACAGATACGCAGTATTTT.

The chain recombines TRBV5-4 with TRBJ2-5; 10 bases line up with TRBD1. The V and J ends lost 4 bases and 5 bases, in that order; junction bases with no gene match: 5. This CDR3 has 14 amino acids. CDR1 is SGHNT and CDR2 is YYREEE in the germline V gene (reference sequence). CDR3 DNA sequence: TGTGCCAGCAGCAGTGTGGGACAGGGGGAGACCCAGTACTTC. Its protein is CASSSVGQGETQYF. Drawing the rest from reference TRBV5-4 and TRBJ2-5, the complete variable domain is ETGVTQSPTHLIKTRGQQVTLRCSSQSGHNTVSWYQQALGQGPQFIFQYYREEENGRGNFPPRFSGLQFPNYSSELNVNALELDDSALYLCASSSVGQGETQYFGPGTRLLVL.

V is TRBV7-2 and J is TRBJ1-1, with 7 bases lining up with TRBD1. The germline gives CDR1 SGHTA, CDR2 FQGNSA. This CDR3 comprises 15 residues. The junction had 8 bases not matched to a gene; V was cut back by 5 bases and J by 2 bases. Here the CDR3 DNA reads TGTGCCAGCAGCCCAAGACAGGGTATAAACACTGAAGCTTTCTTT. It specifies CASSPRQGINTEAFF.

Only a few counts were recorded for this clone. The rearrangement uses TRBV6-1 and TRBJ2-2; D is possibly TRBD1 (5 bases). Germline V gene sequence: CDR1 MNHNS, CDR2 SASEGT. The V gene lost 8 bases and the J gene lost 1 base, with 8 bases spanning the gap. This CDR3 contains 13 residues. The CDR3 bases are TGTGCCAGCCGCAGGGAGAACACCGGGGAGCTGTTTTTT. This codes for CASRRENTGELFF.

The chain recombines TRBV7-8 with TRBJ1-1; no firm D call. Per the germline V gene, CDR1 is SGHVS and CDR2 is FQNEAQ. V gave up 6 bases and J gave up 0 bases, with 17 bases separating them. This CDR3 spans 16 amino acids. The DNA of the CDR3 is TGTGCCAGCAGACCACTAACTTCAGTTATGAACACTGAAGCTTTCTTT. This codes for CASRPLTSVMNTEAFF.

This rearrangement joins TRBV27 to TRBJ1-5, with 8 bases that match TRBD1. V shed 0 bases and J 0 bases; nucleotides not matched to a gene: 4. Germline loops: CDR1 MNHEY, CDR2 SMNVEV (reference sequence). CDR3 length equals 17 residues. The chain's CDR3 is CASSLSGTGFSNQPQHF. The CDR3 nucleotides read TGTGCCAGCAGTTTATCCGGGACAGGTTTTAGCAATCAGCCCCAGCATTTT.

The chain carries TRBV6-6 and TRBJ1-5; D is unresolved. V gave up 6 bases and J gave up 5 bases, with 8 bases separating them. The CDR3 has 12 amino acids. Germline CDR1 and CDR2: MNHNY and SVGAGI (reference sequence). The CDR3, as DNA: TGTGCCAGCAGGAGAAAAGATCAGCCCCAGCATTTT. Amino acids: CASRRKDQPQHF.

The CDR3 spells CSVEDREAGHLRAYEQYF. The CDR3 DNA is TGCAGCGTTGAAGATCGGGAGGCAGGGCATCTTCGGGCCTACGAGCAGTACTTC. The J gene is TRBJ2-7, the V gene TRBV29-1, with 7 bases matching TRBD2. J lost 2 bases, V lost 0 bases, and 16 bases had no gene match. This CDR3 has 18 amino acids. Germline V gene sequence: CDR1 SQVTM, CDR2 ANQGSEA.

In nucleotides, the CDR3 is TGTGCCAGCAGCGGGGAGGACAAATCCTACGAGCAGTACTTC. Translated: CASSGEDKSYEQYF. The chain has TRBV5-4 and TRBJ2-7; D is possibly TRBD2 (6 bases). The germline V and J ends were trimmed by 4 bases and 1 base, with 12 bases remaining between them. CDR1 is SGHNT and CDR2 is YYREEE in the germline V gene (reference sequence). This CDR3 comprises 14 residues.

This clone was observed a handful of times. The rearrangement links TRBV5-6 to TRBJ2-1, with 8 bases lining up with TRBD2. After removal of 6 bases from V and 0 bases from J, the junction contained 11 bases not matched to a gene. The CDR3 sequence is 17 residues long. Looked up from germline, CDR1 is SGHDT and CDR2 is YYEEEE. As DNA, the CDR3 is TGTGCCAGCACCTTTCCAGTAGCGGGACGCTCCTACAATGAGCAGTTCTTC. Protein product: CASTFPVAGRSYNEQFF.

The genes are TRBV2 and TRBJ2-7; 7 nucleotides line up with TRBD2. Germline V CDR1 and CDR2: SNHLY, FYNNEI. The CDR3 sequence is 14 residues long. V gave up 8 bases and J gave up 0 bases; unmatched junction bases: 7. The CDR3: CASSPGLTSYEQYF. The DNA of the CDR3 is TGTGCCAGCTCTCCGGGACTAACCTCCTACGAGCAGTACTTC.

The rearrangement links TRBV9 to TRBJ2-3, with 7 bases lining up with TRBD2. Germline V gene lookup returns CDR1 SGDLS and CDR2 YYNGEE. The length of the CDR3 is 18 residues. The V gene end was trimmed by 3 bases and the J gene end by 2 bases; junction bases not matched to a gene: 15. CDR3 region: CASSDPSRGGSDTDTQYF. The DNA of the CDR3 is TGTGCCAGCAGCGACCCGAGCCGGGGAGGGAGTGACACAGATACGCAGTATTTT.